This T cell receptor beta chain emerged from a study of OX40 agonist ivuxolimab in advanced cancers. General observations from the study: In a subset of nonresponders, normalized T-cell clonal expansion was also low. Averaging showed that CD8+ T cells had more expanded clones than CD4+ did. Circulating CD4+ and CD8+ T cells showed clonal expansion by week 6 at 0.1 to 3.0 mg/kg.

Profiling relied on immunoSEQ multiplex PCR, and the TCRdb table lists in-frame clones only, not all of them. The top ten hold roughly 20% of the sample, which has tens of thousands of clones, about 90% seen once. Autoimmune disease history or systemic immunosuppression excluded patients. This clone was observed a single time. The antigen is undetermined. The CDR3 is 15 residues long. Germline CDR1 is SGHDT and CDR2 is YYEEEE. Deletions cut 0 bases from V and 7 bases from J, with 14 bases between. The receptor's source is an adult with an advanced solid tumor such as melanoma, head and neck, liver or kidney cancer. The chain couples TRBV5-6 to TRBJ2-1; D not resolved. The source was CD4+ or CD8+ T cells sorted from blood, collected in a trial of the OX40 agonist ivuxolimab. CDR3 protein: CASSLGKLAGNEQFF. The CDR3 DNA reads as TGTGCCAGCAGCTTGGGGAAATTAGCTGGGAATGAGCAGTTCTTC.